This TCR beta chain stems from a study of cytotoxic CD8 clonotypes in ibrutinib-treated CLL. General study results and limits: Once treatment began, public clonotypes, which were uncommon, contracted or stayed stable.

With regard to this clone: As yet, its antigen is unknown.

Assay used: immunoSEQ multiplex PCR; TCRdb lists only in-frame clones, some missing. The data hold about 300,000 clones, with roughly 70% observed a single time. CDR3 length equals 13 residues. CDR1 and CDR2 from the germline V gene are MDHEN and SYDVKM. V was cut by 6 bases and J by 2 bases, with 8 bases left in between. The chain recombines TRBV28 with TRBJ1-3; D gene uncertain. This sample comprised PBMCs, obtained after 36 months of ibrutinib treatment. This sequence originates from a human donor with chronic lymphocytic leukemia. DNA for the CDR3: TGTGCCAGCAGCCTCGGAGCTGGAAACACCATATATTTT. Amino acid sequence: CASSLGAGNTIYF.